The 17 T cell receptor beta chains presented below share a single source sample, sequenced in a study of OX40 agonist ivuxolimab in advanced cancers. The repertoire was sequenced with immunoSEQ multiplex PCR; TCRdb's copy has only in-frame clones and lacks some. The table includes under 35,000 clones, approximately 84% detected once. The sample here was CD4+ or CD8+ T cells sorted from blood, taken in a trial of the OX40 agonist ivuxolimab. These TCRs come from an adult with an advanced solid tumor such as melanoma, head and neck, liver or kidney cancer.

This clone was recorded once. The CDR3 is CASSPPQGYEQYF. Here the CDR3 DNA reads TGTGCCAGCAGCCCACCTCAGGGCTACGAGCAGTACTTC. The rearrangement links TRBV9 to TRBJ2-7, with D possibly being TRBD1 (5 bases). This CDR3 contains 13 residues. Germline V gives CDR1 SGDLS, CDR2 YYNGEE. V was pared by 4 bases and J by 3 bases, with 11 bases between.

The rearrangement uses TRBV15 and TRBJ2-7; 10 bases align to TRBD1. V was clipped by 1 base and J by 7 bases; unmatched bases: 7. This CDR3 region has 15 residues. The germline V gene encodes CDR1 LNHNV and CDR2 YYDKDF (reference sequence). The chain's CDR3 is CATSRGTGGFWEQYF. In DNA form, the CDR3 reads TGTGCCACCAGCAGAGGGACAGGGGGTTTTTGGGAGCAGTACTTC.

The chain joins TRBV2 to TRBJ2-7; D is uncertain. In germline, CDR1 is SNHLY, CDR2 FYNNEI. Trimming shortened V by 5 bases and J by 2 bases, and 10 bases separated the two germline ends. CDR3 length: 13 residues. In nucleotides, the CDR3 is TGTGCCAGCAGTAGGACGGAAACCTACGAGCAGTACTTC. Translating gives CASSRTETYEQYF. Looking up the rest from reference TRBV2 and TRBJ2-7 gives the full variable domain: EPEVTQTPSHQVTQMGQEVILRCVPISNHLYFYWYRQILGQKVEFLVSFYNNEISEKSEIFDDQFSVERPDGSNFTLKIRSTKLEDSAMYFCASSRTETYEQYFGPGTRLTVT.

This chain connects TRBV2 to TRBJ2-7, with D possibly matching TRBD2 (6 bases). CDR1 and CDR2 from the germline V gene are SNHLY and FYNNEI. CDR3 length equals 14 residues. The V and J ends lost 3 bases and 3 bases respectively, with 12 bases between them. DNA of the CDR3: TGTGCCAGCAGTGACGTCGGGAGAGTCTACGAGCAGTACTTC. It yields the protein CASSDVGRVYEQYF.

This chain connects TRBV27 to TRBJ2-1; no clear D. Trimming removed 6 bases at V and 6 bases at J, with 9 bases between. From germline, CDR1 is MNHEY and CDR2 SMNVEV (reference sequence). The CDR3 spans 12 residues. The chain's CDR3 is CASRKLANEQFF. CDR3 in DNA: TGTGCCAGCAGGAAATTAGCCAATGAGCAGTTCTTC.

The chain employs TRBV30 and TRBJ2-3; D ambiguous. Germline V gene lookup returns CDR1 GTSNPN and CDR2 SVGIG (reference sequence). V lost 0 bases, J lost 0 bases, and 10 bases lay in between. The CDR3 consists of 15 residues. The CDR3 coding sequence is TGTGCCTGGAGTGTAAGCAGTCCTAGCACAGATACGCAGTATTTT. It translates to CAWSVSSPSTDTQYF.

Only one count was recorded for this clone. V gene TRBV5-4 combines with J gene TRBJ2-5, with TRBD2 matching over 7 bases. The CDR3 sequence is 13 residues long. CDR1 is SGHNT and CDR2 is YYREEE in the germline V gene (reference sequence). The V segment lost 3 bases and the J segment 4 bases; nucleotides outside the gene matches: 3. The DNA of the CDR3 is TGTGCCAGCAGCTCCTGGGGGGGAGAGACCCAGTACTTC. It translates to CASSSWGGETQYF.

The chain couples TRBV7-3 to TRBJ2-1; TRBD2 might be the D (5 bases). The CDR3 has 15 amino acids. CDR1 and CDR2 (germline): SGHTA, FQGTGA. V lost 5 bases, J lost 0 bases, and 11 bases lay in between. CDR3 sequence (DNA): TGTGCCAGCAGCCCGAGGGCTTTCTCCTACAATGAGCAGTTCTTC. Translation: CASSPRAFSYNEQFF.

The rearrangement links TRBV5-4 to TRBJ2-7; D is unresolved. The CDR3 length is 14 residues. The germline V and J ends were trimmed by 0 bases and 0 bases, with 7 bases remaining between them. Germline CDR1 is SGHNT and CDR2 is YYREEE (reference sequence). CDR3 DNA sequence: TGTGCCAGCAGCTTGGAGCCAGGCTCCTACGAGCAGTACTTC. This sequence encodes CASSLEPGSYEQYF.

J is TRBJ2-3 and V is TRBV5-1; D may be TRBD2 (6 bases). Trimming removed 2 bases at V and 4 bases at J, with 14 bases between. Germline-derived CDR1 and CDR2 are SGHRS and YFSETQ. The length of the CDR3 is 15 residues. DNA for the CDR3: TGCGCCAGCAGCTTTGTGGTAGCGGCCTCAGATACGCAGTATTTT. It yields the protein CASSFVVAASDTQYF.

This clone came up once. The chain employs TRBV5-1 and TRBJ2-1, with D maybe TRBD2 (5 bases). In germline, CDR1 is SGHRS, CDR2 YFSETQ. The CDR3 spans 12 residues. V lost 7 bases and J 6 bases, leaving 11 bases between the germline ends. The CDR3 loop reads CASQGEGNEQFF. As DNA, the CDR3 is TGCGCCAGCCAAGGCGAGGGCAATGAGCAGTTCTTC.

The CDR3 DNA reads as TGCGCCAGCAGCTTCGGGACAGGGAACACTGAAGCTTTCTTT. Protein sequence: CASSFGTGNTEAFF. The chain combines TRBV5-1 with TRBJ1-1; 8 bases map to TRBD1. The ends lost 2 bases at V and 1 base at J; junction bases unmatched: 1. The CDR3 runs to 14 residues. Germline CDR1 reads SGHRS; CDR2 reads YFSETQ.

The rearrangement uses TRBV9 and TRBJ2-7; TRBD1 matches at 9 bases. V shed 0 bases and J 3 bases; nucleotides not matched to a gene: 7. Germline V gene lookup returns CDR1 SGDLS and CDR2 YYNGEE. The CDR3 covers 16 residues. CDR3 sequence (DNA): TGTGCCAGCAGCGTAGGGGCCGGGACAGGGCACTACGAGCAGTACTTC. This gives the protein CASSVGAGTGHYEQYF.

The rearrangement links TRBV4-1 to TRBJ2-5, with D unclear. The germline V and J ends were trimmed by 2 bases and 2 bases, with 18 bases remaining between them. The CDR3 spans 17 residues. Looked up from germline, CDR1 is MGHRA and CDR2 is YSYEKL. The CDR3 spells CASSQKTPFVRQETQYF. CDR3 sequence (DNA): TGCGCCAGCAGCCAAAAGACCCCTTTCGTTAGGCAAGAGACCCAGTACTTC.

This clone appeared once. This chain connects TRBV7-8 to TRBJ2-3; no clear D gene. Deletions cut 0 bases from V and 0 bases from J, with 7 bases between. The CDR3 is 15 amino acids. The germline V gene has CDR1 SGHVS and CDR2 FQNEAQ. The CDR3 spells CASSLAYRSTDTQYF. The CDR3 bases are TGTGCCAGCAGCTTAGCTTACAGAAGCACAGATACGCAGTATTTT. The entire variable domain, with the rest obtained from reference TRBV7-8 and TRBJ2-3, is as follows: GAGVSQSPRYKVAKRGQDVALRCDPISGHVSLFWYQQALGQGPEFLTYFQNEAQLDKSGLPSDRFFAERPEGSVSTLKIQRTQQEDSAVYLCASSLAYRSTDTQYFGPGTRLTVL.

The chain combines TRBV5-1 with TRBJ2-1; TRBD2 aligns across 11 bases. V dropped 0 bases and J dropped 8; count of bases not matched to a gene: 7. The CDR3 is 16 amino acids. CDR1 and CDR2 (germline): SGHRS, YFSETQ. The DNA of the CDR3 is TGCGCCAGCAGCTTGGCCTTACTAGCGGGAGAAGATGAGCAGTTCTTC. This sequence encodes CASSLALLAGEDEQFF.

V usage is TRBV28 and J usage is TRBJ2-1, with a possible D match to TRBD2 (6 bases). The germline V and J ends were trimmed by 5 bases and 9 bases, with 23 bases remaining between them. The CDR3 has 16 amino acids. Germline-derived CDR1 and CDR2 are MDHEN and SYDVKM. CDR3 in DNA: TGTGCCAGCAGTACGCCGGAGGGCCCACAATTCGGTGAGCAGTTCTTC. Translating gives CASSTPEGPQFGEQFF.